The 20 T cell receptor beta chains given below trace back to one sample, sequenced in a study of blood T cell repertoires in COVID-19. Clones were read by immunoSEQ multiplex PCR, and TCRdb kept only the in-frame ones, dropping some. The sample has 90,000 to 120,000 clones, more than 85% seen once. Sequences were obtained from peripheral blood. These receptors all come from a man aged 55 to 70 with acute or convalescent COVID-19.

The table lists this clone with a count of one. The chain employs TRBV19 and TRBJ1-1; D ambiguous. V lost 5 bases to trimming and J lost 0 bases, with 7 bases between them. Germline CDR1 and CDR2: LNHDA and SQIVND (reference sequence). The CDR3 spans 13 residues. The CDR3 DNA sequence: TGTGCCAGTAGTGGCCAGATGAACACTGAAGCTTTCTTT. Translating it yields CASSGQMNTEAFF.

The chain combines TRBV25-1 with TRBJ2-5, with TRBD1 identical over 9 bases. The CDR3 contains 15 residues. Trimming took 5 bases from V and 2 from J; bases not matched to a gene: 6. The germline gives CDR1 MGHDK, CDR2 SYGVNS. For the CDR3, the DNA is TGTGCCAGCAGTCCCGGGACAGGGACGCAAGAGACCCAGTACTTC. Translation gives CASSPGTGTQETQYF.

The chain couples TRBV7-6 to TRBJ1-5; no clear D. Between the trimmed V and J ends, which lost 1 base and 4 bases, there was a span of 8 bases. This CDR3 contains 14 residues. Germline CDR1 reads SGHVS; CDR2 reads FNYEAQ. The CDR3 nucleotides are TGTGCCAGCAGCTTAGGTGTCCGGAATCAGCCCCAGCATTTT. Its protein product is CASSLGVRNQPQHF.

The genes are TRBV5-1 and TRBJ1-5; tentatively, D is TRBD1 (5 bases). This CDR3 has 13 residues. The ends were cut back, 3 bases at V and 8 bases at J, with 12 bases in the middle. Germline V gene data show CDR1 as SGHRS and CDR2 as YFSETQ. CDR3 coding DNA: TGCGCCAGCAGCTCGGAGGGGAGGGAGCCCCAGCATTTT. As protein: CASSSEGREPQHF.

V is TRBV5-8 and J is TRBJ2-5; D perhaps matches TRBD2 (6 bases). CDR3 length: 14 residues. Trimming left V 4 bases short and J 1 base short, with 11 bases between. In germline, CDR1 is SGHTS, CDR2 YDEGEE. CDR3 loop: CASSLRGVQETQYF. The DNA for the CDR3 is TGTGCCAGCAGCCTTCGCGGGGTCCAAGAGACCCAGTACTTC.

The rearrangement uses TRBV10-3 and TRBJ1-3; 7 bases align to TRBD1. With 11 bases clipped from V and 0 bases from J, the junction kept 4 bases outside the gene matches. The CDR3 covers 13 residues. Germline CDR1 ENHRY, CDR2 SYGVKD. CDR3 region: CASRDSSGNTIYF. The DNA of the CDR3 is TGTGCCTCCCGGGACAGCTCTGGAAACACCATATATTTT.

The V gene is TRBV9, the J gene TRBJ1-2, with 7 bases identical to TRBD1. With V trimmed by 3 bases and J by 5 bases, 7 bases remained unmatched. CDR1 and CDR2 (germline): SGDLS, YYNGEE. The CDR3 extends over 14 amino acids. The CDR3 reads CASSDLGQSYGYTF. The CDR3 bases are TGTGCCAGCAGCGACTTGGGACAGTCGTATGGCTACACCTTC.

V and J are TRBV3-1 (or the pseudogene TRBV3-2) and TRBJ1-2; D unresolved. The ends were cut back, 4 bases at V and 0 bases at J, with 9 bases in the middle. The CDR3 totals 14 residues. Germline-derived CDR1 and CDR2 are LGHDT and YNNKEL (reference sequence). CDR3 in amino acids: CASSPAGSNYGYTF. The CDR3 DNA follows: TGTGCCAGCAGCCCCGCGGGGTCTAACTATGGCTACACCTTC.

V gene TRBV7-9 combines with J gene TRBJ1-6; TRBD1 might be the D (5 bases). The CDR3 covers 13 residues. V was pared by 1 base and J by 10 bases, with 8 bases between. In germline, CDR1 is SEHNR, CDR2 FQNEAQ (reference sequence). The CDR3 DNA reads as TGTGCCAGCAGCTTAGGGAGGGACTCACCCCTCCACTTT. Protein product: CASSLGRDSPLHF.

J is TRBJ2-1 and V is TRBV5-1, with 9 bases aligning to TRBD2. The CDR3 spans 15 residues. The V and J ends lost 2 bases and 10 bases, in that order; junction bases with no gene match: 10. Per germline, CDR1 SGHRS and CDR2 YFSETQ. CDR3 DNA: TGCGCCAGCAGCTTAAGGCGGGAGGGCCCGAAAGAGCAGTTCTTC. Translating it yields CASSLRREGPKEQFF.

The chain recombines TRBV11-1 with TRBJ1-6; TRBD1 agrees at 7 bases. Looked up from germline, CDR1 is SGHAT and CDR2 is FQDESV (reference sequence). The junction had 5 bases not matched to a gene; V was cut back by 1 base and J by 8 bases. The CDR3 is made up of 15 amino acids. As DNA, the CDR3 is TGTGCCAGCAGCTTAGTGCCAGGGGGAGATTCACCCCTCCACTTT. Its protein product is CASSLVPGGDSPLHF.

J is TRBJ1-2 and V is TRBV6-5; D is possibly TRBD1 (5 bases). CDR3 length: 15 amino acids. Germline V lookup: CDR1 MNHEY, CDR2 SVGAGI. The germline V and J ends were trimmed by 1 base and 0 bases, with 9 bases remaining between them. The CDR3: CASSYYRGTNYGYTF. CDR3 sequence (DNA): TGTGCCAGCAGTTACTATAGGGGAACTAACTATGGCTACACCTTC.

This chain connects TRBV30 to TRBJ1-3; no clear D. The CDR3 runs to 13 residues. Germline V CDR1 and CDR2: GTSNPN, SVGIG (reference sequence). V was clipped by 5 bases and J by 4 bases, with 12 bases between them. This chain's CDR3 is CAWHPGDGNTIYF. CDR3 nucleotides: TGTGCCTGGCATCCAGGTGACGGAAACACCATATATTTT.

The chain is built from TRBV2 and TRBJ1-5, with D possibly matching TRBD1 (5 bases). The CDR3 contains 14 residues. The V end was cut by 4 bases, the J end by 4 bases, with 11 bases between. Germline CDR1 SNHLY, CDR2 FYNNEI. The CDR3 loop is CASSAGLSNQPQHF. In DNA form, the CDR3 reads TGTGCCAGCAGTGCAGGGCTTTCTAATCAGCCCCAGCATTTT.

The gene calls are TRBV10-1 and TRBJ1-1, with unresolved D. Germline CDR1 reads WNHNN; CDR2 reads SYGVQD (reference sequence). The CDR3 contains 14 residues. The V and J ends lost 4 bases and 5 bases respectively, with 14 bases between them. CDR3: CASSGLIGGTEAFF. Written as DNA, the CDR3 is TGCGCCAGCAGTGGCCTAATCGGAGGAACTGAAGCTTTCTTT.

The CDR3 loop is CASSLTSGVTDTQYF. The CDR3 nucleotides read TGCGCCAGCAGTCTGACTAGCGGAGTCACAGATACGCAGTATTTT. The J gene is TRBJ2-3, the V gene TRBV5-1; 9 bases agree with TRBD2. Germline lookup yields CDR1 SGHRS and CDR2 YFSETQ. Germline trimming cut 5 bases from V and 2 bases from J; bases unmatched to any gene: 6. The CDR3 loop spans 15 amino acids.

Concerning this clone: Other DNA sequences in this sample translate to the same CDR3. The chain has TRBV19 and TRBJ2-7; 8 bases line up with TRBD1. The junction had 4 bases not matched to a gene; V was cut back by 5 bases and J by 1 base. The CDR3 has 14 amino acids. Germline CDR1 LNHDA, CDR2 SQIVND (reference sequence). Written as DNA, the CDR3 is TGTGCCAGTAGTCCGCAGGGGGCTTCCTACGAGCAGTACTTC. Translated, it gives CASSPQGASYEQYF.

The CDR3 spells CASAGASYEQYF. The CDR3, as DNA: TGTGCCAGTGCAGGGGCCTCCTACGAGCAGTACTTC. V and J are TRBV19 and TRBJ2-7, with D possibly TRBD1 on 6 matching bases. The CDR3 spans 12 residues. CDR1 is LNHDA and CDR2 is SQIVND in the germline V gene (reference sequence). With 8 bases removed from V and 0 bases from J, the gap between germline ends came to 8 bases.

The chain links TRBV5-1 to TRBJ1-4; D not certain. The CDR3 sequence is 13 residues long. Germline CDR1 and CDR2: SGHRS and YFSETQ. V gave up 1 base and J gave up 7 bases, with 8 bases separating them. The CDR3 loop reads CASSLLSGEKLFF. The CDR3 coding sequence is TGCGCCAGCAGCTTGTTGTCGGGTGAAAAACTGTTTTTT.

The V call is TRBV29-1, the J call TRBJ2-1, with TRBD2 matching over 11 bases. V shed 5 bases and J 8 bases; nucleotides not matched to a gene: 8. Germline V gives CDR1 SQVTM, CDR2 ANQGSEA. CDR3 length: 14 residues. The CDR3 region is CSVPTSGVGDEQFF. The CDR3 nucleotides read TGCAGCGTTCCGACTAGCGGGGTTGGGGATGAGCAGTTCTTC.